These T cell receptor beta chains were read from a single sample in a study of blood T cell repertoires in COVID-19. Method: immunoSEQ multiplex PCR; TCRdb's copy keeps in-frame clones and lacks some. The sample carries some 70,000 clones, more than 90% recorded once. Input material: peripheral blood. All receptors come from a human donor with active COVID-19. The donor label of this sample is uncertain. Both conserved end residues are part of each CDR3. The order of the fields is CDR3 DNA, CDR3 protein, J gene, clone size, V gene, D gene. D genes are given only for firm matches. Size tells how often a clone was seen (once, few, many) or the class of an expanded clone, and some rows leave it out.

CDR3 DNA: TGTGCCAGCTCCCCCCCCCGCGAGTTGCTCGAGCAGTACTTC
CDR3 protein: CASSPPRELLEQYF
J gene: TRBJ2-7
clone size: NA
V gene: TRBV18
D gene: NA

CDR3 DNA: TGTGCCATCAGGTTCGCCGAAGTTAACTCTGAAGCTTTCTTT
CDR3 protein: CAIRFAEVNSEAFF
J gene: TRBJ1-1
clone size: NA
V gene: TRBV10-3
D gene: NA

CDR3 DNA: TGTGCCAGCAGCCAAGTGGCTAGCGGGGGGGAGACCCAGTACTTC
CDR3 protein: CASSQVASGGETQYF
J gene: TRBJ2-5
clone size: NA
V gene: TRBV3-1/TRBV3-2
D gene: TRBD2

CDR3 DNA: TGCGCCAGCAGCCTACCCGACAGGGTAGACGGCTACACCTTC
CDR3 protein: CASSLPDRVDGYTF
J gene: TRBJ1-2
clone size: NA
V gene: TRBV5-1
D gene: TRBD1

CDR3 DNA: TGTGCCAGCAGCCCACTCCAGGGGGATCAGCCCCAGCATTTT
CDR3 protein: CASSPLQGDQPQHF
J gene: TRBJ1-5
clone size: NA
V gene: TRBV7-9
D gene: TRBD1

CDR3 DNA: TGTGCCAGCAGCCCCCGCAGAAGGAACACTGAAGCTTTCTTT
CDR3 protein: CASSPRRRNTEAFF
J gene: TRBJ1-1
clone size: NA
V gene: TRBV7-2
D gene: NA

CDR3 DNA: TGTGCCAGCAGTGTCCGCCGGGTCACCGGGGAGCTGTTTTTT
CDR3 protein: CASSVRRVTGELFF
J gene: TRBJ2-2
clone size: once
V gene: TRBV2
D gene: NA

CDR3 DNA: TGTGCCAGCCAGGACAGGGGGACTGAAGCTTTCTTT
CDR3 protein: CASQDRGTEAFF
J gene: TRBJ1-1
clone size: NA
V gene: TRBV2
D gene: TRBD1

CDR3 DNA: TGTGCCAGCGGTTCCGGGACAGGGGCGTCGCGGTATTTT
CDR3 protein: CASGSGTGASRYF
J gene: TRBJ2-3
clone size: NA
V gene: TRBV27
D gene: TRBD1

CDR3 DNA: TGTGCCGCCAGGGACAGCTCCTACGAGCAGTACTTC
CDR3 protein: CAARDSSYEQYF
J gene: TRBJ2-7
clone size: NA
V gene: TRBV24-1
D gene: TRBD1

CDR3 DNA: TGTGCCAGTAGCCCACTAGCGGCTTTATTCACAGATACGCAGTATTTT
CDR3 protein: CASSPLAALFTDTQYF
J gene: TRBJ2-3
clone size: NA
V gene: TRBV19
D gene: TRBD2

CDR3 DNA: TGCGCCAGCAGCTTGGAGGGGACAGGAAAAGAGACCCAGTACTTC
CDR3 protein: CASSLEGTGKETQYF
J gene: TRBJ2-5
clone size: NA
V gene: TRBV5-1
D gene: TRBD1

CDR3 DNA: TGTGCCACCAGCACAGCGGGCGGGAGGGGATACAATGAGCAGTTCTTC
CDR3 protein: CATSTAGGRGYNEQFF
J gene: TRBJ2-1
clone size: NA
V gene: TRBV15
D gene: TRBD2

CDR3 DNA: TGTGCCAGCACCTTCGGCCGGGAGCGCCATAGGGGGCAGTACTTC
CDR3 protein: CASTFGRERHRGQYF
J gene: TRBJ2-7
clone size: NA
V gene: TRBV6-5
D gene: NA

CDR3 DNA: TGTGCCAGCAGTTTACGAACTAGCGGAGCTTACAATGAGCAGTTCTTC
CDR3 protein: CASSLRTSGAYNEQFF
J gene: TRBJ2-1
clone size: NA
V gene: TRBV28
D gene: TRBD2

CDR3 DNA: TGTGCCAGTACCCCTAGCGGGAGGGACTATGGCTACACCTTC
CDR3 protein: CASTPSGRDYGYTF
J gene: TRBJ1-2
clone size: once
V gene: TRBV19
D gene: NA

CDR3 DNA: TGTGCCAGCAGCAAAGAGGGGGGGAACACTGAAGCTTTCTTT
CDR3 protein: CASSKEGGNTEAFF
J gene: TRBJ1-1
clone size: NA
V gene: TRBV3-1/TRBV3-2
D gene: NA

CDR3 DNA: TGTGCCAGCAGCTTTGGACCTAGCGGGCGCTCTGGGGCCAACGTCCTGACTTTC
CDR3 protein: CASSFGPSGRSGANVLTF
J gene: TRBJ2-6
clone size: once
V gene: TRBV11-3
D gene: TRBD2

CDR3 DNA: TGTGCCAGTAGTATAGGGCCCTCGAATCAGCCCCAGCATTTT
CDR3 protein: CASSIGPSNQPQHF
J gene: TRBJ1-5
clone size: NA
V gene: TRBV19
D gene: NA

CDR3 DNA: TGTGCCAGCAGCTCCCCGCAGGGGGTGGTAACCTACGAGCAGTACTTC
CDR3 protein: CASSSPQGVVTYEQYF
J gene: TRBJ2-7
clone size: NA
V gene: TRBV7-9
D gene: TRBD1

CDR3 DNA: TGTGCCAGCAGCTTTGTAGACGGTGCGGGAGCTTTCTTT
CDR3 protein: CASSFVDGAGAFF
J gene: TRBJ1-1
clone size: NA
V gene: TRBV5-5
D gene: NA

CDR3 DNA: TGTGCCAGCAGTTCCCCGGGACAGGGAAGTGAAAAACTGTTTTTT
CDR3 protein: CASSSPGQGSEKLFF
J gene: TRBJ1-4
clone size: NA
V gene: TRBV28
D gene: TRBD1

CDR3 DNA: TGTGCCAGCAGCCAGTTTAGGACAGGCCAAGAGACCCAGTACTTC
CDR3 protein: CASSQFRTGQETQYF
J gene: TRBJ2-5
clone size: NA
V gene: TRBV3-1/TRBV3-2
D gene: TRBD1

CDR3 DNA: TGTGCCAGTAGTCGGGACAGGGAGAGGGGCTACACCTTC
CDR3 protein: CASSRDRERGYTF
J gene: TRBJ1-2
clone size: NA
V gene: TRBV19
D gene: TRBD1

CDR3 DNA: TGTGCCAGCAGGAGCGGGAGGGCCCCCTACGAGCAGTACTTC
CDR3 protein: CASRSGRAPYEQYF
J gene: TRBJ2-7
clone size: NA
V gene: TRBV7-2
D gene: TRBD2

CDR3 DNA: TGCGCCAGCAGCCAAGATGCATACCGGGCGGGTGGCACAGATACGCAGTATTTT
CDR3 protein: CASSQDAYRAGGTDTQYF
J gene: TRBJ2-3
clone size: NA
V gene: TRBV4-3
D gene: NA

CDR3 DNA: TGTGCCAGCAGCTTAGCAGGGAGGAATGATCAGCCCCAGCATTTT
CDR3 protein: CASSLAGRNDQPQHF
J gene: TRBJ1-5
clone size: NA
V gene: TRBV7-2
D gene: NA

CDR3 DNA: TGTGCCAGCAGTTTTGGAGGGACCTGGGTGAATGCTTTCTTT
CDR3 protein: CASSFGGTWVNAFF
J gene: TRBJ1-1
clone size: NA
V gene: TRBV28
D gene: NA

CDR3 DNA: TGTGCCAGCGGTGGGGTACGGGAGGGCTCCTACGAGCAGTACTTC
CDR3 protein: CASGGVREGSYEQYF
J gene: TRBJ2-7
clone size: once
V gene: TRBV5-6
D gene: TRBD2

CDR3 DNA: TGTGCCAGCAGTTCCGGGACATTGAACACCGGGGAGCTGTTTTTT
CDR3 protein: CASSSGTLNTGELFF
J gene: TRBJ2-2
clone size: NA
V gene: TRBV28
D gene: NA

CDR3 DNA: TGTGCCAGCAGCCTCTCACCGGAAAACATTCAGTACTTC
CDR3 protein: CASSLSPENIQYF
J gene: TRBJ2-4
clone size: once
V gene: TRBV9
D gene: NA

CDR3 DNA: TGCAGTGCTAGAAGGAGCAATGAGCAGTTCTTC
CDR3 protein: CSARRSNEQFF
J gene: TRBJ2-1
clone size: NA
V gene: TRBV20-1
D gene: NA

CDR3 DNA: TGTGCCAGCAGTTACCAAGGACAGGGATACAATGAGCAGTTCTTC
CDR3 protein: CASSYQGQGYNEQFF
J gene: TRBJ2-1
clone size: NA
V gene: TRBV27
D gene: TRBD1